Reported below is one T cell receptor beta chain. Antigen: not known. This specimen belongs to a study of T cells in tuberculosis. Generated by immunoSEQ multiplex PCR, the TCRdb table keeps only in-frame clones and is missing some. The data contain approximately 31,000 clones, roughly 88% of them singletons. CDR3 length: 16 residues. Described time point: new active TB diagnosis, blood taken before or within 7 days of starting treatment. Whole-study results and caveats: Smaller alpha distances in active tuberculosis partly reflected shorter CDR3-alpha lengths.

The sample consisted of PBMCs, taken at tuberculosis diagnosis. The sequence derives from an adult with tuberculosis. The chain employs TRBV21-1 and TRBJ2-1; TRBD1, as called in the table, went unchecked against the DNA. TRBV21-1 constitutes a pseudogene. The CDR3 protein is CASSKVGPSSYNEQFF. CDR3 nucleotide sequence: TGTGCCAGCAGCAAAGTGGGCCCAAGCTCCTACAATGAGCAGTTCTTC.